This T cell receptor beta chain was sequenced in a study of cytomegalovirus exposure and HLA in healthy donors. Study outcomes and limitations: Some V segments, TRBV6-2 and TRBV6-3 among them, were indistinguishable and were therefore excluded. Sequencing likely generated an artifact that appeared as a cluster of highly shared sequence variants. Later work found that TCR association rates differed between HLA loci; DRB1 had the most and HLA-C the fewest. HLA alleles were associated with 16,000 or so TCR beta sequences in a later analysis at 0.05 false discovery rate.

This CDR3 region has 17 residues. After removal of 0 bases from V and 2 bases from J, the junction contained 5 bases not matched to a gene. The germline V gene encodes CDR1 ENHRY and CDR2 SYGVKD. On this clone: As yet, its antigen is unknown.

Primers for the PCR totalled 60 Vbeta and 13 Jbeta. The data were produced by immunoSEQ multiplex PCR, yet TCRdb's version contains in-frame clones alone and is incomplete. The sample holds 90,000 to 120,000 clones; 73% are singletons and the top ten take 6.5% to 8.5%. This clonotype was sampled from a man in his thirties or forties in good health and CMV-seronegative. Material for sequencing was PBMCs. V gene TRBV10-3 combines with J gene TRBJ2-1; 9 bases agree with TRBD2. The CDR3, as DNA: TGTGCCATCAGTGAGTCGAAGGTAGCGGGGGCCTACAATGAGCAGTTCTTC. Protein sequence: CAISESKVAGAYNEQFF.